This entry describes one T cell receptor (beta chain). Its antigen is still unknown. The data derive from a study of tissue T cells after allogeneic stem cell transplantation. In the study overall: CD3+ T cells were flow-sorted when enough cells; otherwise DNA extracted directly. Study-level findings and limits: Across patients, clones rarely overlapped, yet motif clusters were shared tissue-specifically. Alloreactivity or antigen specificity of tissue TCRs was not determined; some clones might be host cells.

The protocol was immunoSEQ multiplex PCR, while the TCRdb copy is restricted to in-frame clones and leaves out a portion. The sample has roughly 30,000 clones, about 85% seen once. The sequence came from a woman aged 18 to 55 who later had graft-versus-host disease after an allogeneic stem cell transplant. This sample comprised blood, obtained before transplantation.

CDR3 amino acids: CASSPSGQPNTEAFF. In nucleotides, the CDR3 is TGTGCCAGCAGCCCGTCTGGACAGCCGAACACTGAAGCTTTCTTT. This sequence joins TRBV7-9 and TRBJ1-1; perhaps TRBD1 as D (6 bases). With 5 bases removed from V and 1 base from J, the gap between germline ends came to 14 bases. This CDR3 has 15 residues. From germline, CDR1 is SEHNR and CDR2 FQNEAQ (reference sequence). The variable domain in full, with the rest retrieved from reference TRBV7-9 and TRBJ1-1, is DTGVSQNPRHKITKRGQNVTFRCDPISEHNRLYWYRQTLGQGPEFLTYFQNEAQLEKSRLLSDRFSAERPKGSFSTLEIQRTEQGDSAMYLCASSPSGQPNTEAFFGQGTRLTVV.